A single sample gave rise to the 27 T cell receptor beta chains below, sequenced in a study of blood T cell repertoires in COVID-19. Sequencing used immunoSEQ multiplex PCR; TCRdb keeps in-frame clones, though not all of them. The sample yields 40,000 to 50,000 clones, about 85% seen once. The sequenced sample was peripheral blood. The receptors shown here come from a human donor in a cohort sampled during active COVID-19.

The chain has TRBV13 and TRBJ1-1; D is possibly TRBD1 (6 bases). The CDR3 is 12 residues long. Looked up from germline, CDR1 is PRHDT and CDR2 is FYEKMQ (reference sequence). V was shortened by 6 bases and J by 8 bases, with 13 bases between the two germline ends. CDR3 in amino acids: CASRAGTPEAFF. In DNA form, the CDR3 reads TGTGCCAGCAGGGCCGGGACACCCGAAGCTTTCTTT.

V usage is TRBV19 and J usage is TRBJ1-1; TRBD1 agrees at 11 bases. V dropped 7 bases and J dropped 5; count of bases not matched to a gene: 12. This CDR3 contains 16 residues. The germline V gene has CDR1 LNHDA and CDR2 SQIVND (reference sequence). The CDR3 spells CASTNGQGAFSTEAFF. CDR3 sequence (DNA): TGTGCCAGTACCAATGGACAGGGGGCGTTTTCAACTGAAGCTTTCTTT.

The V gene is TRBV9, the J gene TRBJ2-7, with TRBD1 identical over 7 bases. The CDR3 is 14 amino acids. With V trimmed by 3 bases and J by 0 bases, 3 bases remained unmatched. The germline gives CDR1 SGDLS, CDR2 YYNGEE. CDR3 amino acids: CASSAGQASYEQYF. As DNA, the CDR3 is TGTGCCAGCAGCGCAGGACAGGCCTCCTACGAGCAGTACTTC.

On this clone itself: The same CDR3 also results from other DNA sequences found in this sample. The chain uses TRBV6-5 and TRBJ2-7; tentative D call: TRBD1 (5 bases). The CDR3 sequence is 14 residues long. Trimming cost V 0 bases and J 3 bases, with 9 bases left between them. Germline lookup yields CDR1 MNHEY and CDR2 SVGAGI. The CDR3 region has the DNA TGTGCCAGCAGTTACTCCCGGCAGGGCTACGAGCAGTACTTC. Translated: CASSYSRQGYEQYF.

CDR3 in DNA: TGTGCCAGCAGCTTAGCCATGTTAGCCAGGGGTGTTGGCTACACCTTC. Its protein product is CASSLAMLARGVGYTF. The chain recombines TRBV7-2 with TRBJ1-2; D perhaps matches TRBD1 (6 bases). Between the trimmed V and J ends, which lost 0 bases and 7 bases, there was a span of 18 bases. The CDR3 totals 16 residues. Germline values: CDR1 SGHTA, CDR2 FQGNSA.

V is TRBV11-1 and J is TRBJ2-2, with D perhaps TRBD1 (6 bases). Germline V gene sequence: CDR1 SGHAT, CDR2 FQDESV (reference sequence). The CDR3 consists of 15 residues. The germline V and J ends were trimmed by 6 bases and 1 base, with 12 bases remaining between them. The CDR3, as DNA: TGTGCCAGCAGTCAACTGACAGGGAACACCGGGGAGCTGTTTTTT. Its protein product is CASSQLTGNTGELFF.

V gene TRBV30 combines with J gene TRBJ1-2, with D tentatively TRBD1 (6 bases). The CDR3 is made up of 12 amino acids. Deletions cut 4 bases from V and 3 bases from J, with 9 bases between. Germline V lookup: CDR1 GTSNPN, CDR2 SVGIG (reference sequence). The CDR3 DNA is TGTGCCTGGAACAGGGACGACTATGGCTACACCTTC. It encodes CAWNRDDYGYTF.

The genes are TRBV5-6 and TRBJ1-1; the match to TRBD1 covers 8 bases. The germline V gene encodes CDR1 SGHDT and CDR2 YYEEEE. The CDR3 runs to 14 residues. V lost 4 bases to trimming and J lost 6 bases; unmatched junction nucleotides: 8. In nucleotides, the CDR3 is TGTGCCAGCAGCCTCGGACAGGGAAGGTCTGAAGCTTTCTTT. Its protein product is CASSLGQGRSEAFF.

The chain carries TRBV5-4 and TRBJ1-3; D not certain. The CDR3 runs to 14 residues. Trimming removed 4 bases from V and 2 bases from J, with 10 bases in between. Germline CDR1 and CDR2: SGHNT and YYREEE (reference sequence). The CDR3 coding sequence is TGTGCCAGCAGCCTCTACAGTGCTGGAAACACCATATATTTT. Protein sequence: CASSLYSAGNTIYF.

The CDR3 sequence is CASSRQGREFF. DNA for the CDR3: TGTGCCAGCAGTAGACAGGGGAGGGAGTTCTTC. V usage is TRBV2 and J usage is TRBJ2-1; perhaps TRBD1 as D (8 bases). V lost 5 bases and J 14 bases, leaving 13 bases between the germline ends. Germline V gene sequence: CDR1 SNHLY, CDR2 FYNNEI. There are 11 residues in the CDR3. The variable domain in full, with the rest retrieved from reference TRBV2 and TRBJ2-1, is EPEVTQTPSHQVTQMGQEVILRCVPISNHLYFYWYRQILGQKVEFLVSFYNNEISEKSEIFDDQFSVERPDGSNFTLKIRSTKLEDSAMYFCASSRQGREFFGPGTRLTVL.

The J gene is TRBJ2-7, the V gene TRBV2; maybe TRBD2 (5 bases). This CDR3 contains 10 residues. CDR1 is SNHLY, CDR2 FYNNEI, per germline. Trimming removed 7 bases at V and 10 bases at J, with 11 bases between. The CDR3 nucleotides are TGTGCCAGCATTGCCGGGAAACAGTACTTC. Encoded protein: CASIAGKQYF. Based on the CDR3 plus reference TRBV2 and TRBJ2-7, the full variable domain is EPEVTQTPSHQVTQMGQEVILRCVPISNHLYFYWYRQILGQKVEFLVSFYNNEISEKSEIFDDQFSVERPDGSNFTLKIRSTKLEDSAMYFCASIAGKQYFGPGTRLTVT.

This clone has more than one count but fewer than ten. V is TRBV6-6 and J is TRBJ2-5, with 10 bases that match TRBD2. The CDR3 has 14 residues. Losses at the gene ends were 8 bases for V and 2 bases for J; bases not matched to a gene: 5. Per the germline V gene, CDR1 is MNHNY and CDR2 is SVGAGI (reference sequence). Here the CDR3 reads CASDQAGGQETQYF. The CDR3 DNA is TGTGCCAGCGATCAAGCGGGGGGGCAAGAGACCCAGTACTTC.

This clone appeared a single time. V and J are TRBV2 and TRBJ2-1; 7 positions match TRBD1. There are 15 residues in the CDR3. Germline trimming cut 5 bases from V and 0 bases from J; bases unmatched to any gene: 4. CDR1 and CDR2 from the germline V gene are SNHLY and FYNNEI. DNA for the CDR3: TGTGCCAGCAGTTTACAGGGGAGCTCCTACAATGAGCAGTTCTTC. It yields the protein CASSLQGSSYNEQFF.

This chain links TRBV5-1 with TRBJ2-1; the match to TRBD2 covers 16 bases. The ends lost 4 bases at V and 7 bases at J; junction bases unmatched: 5. The CDR3 is 16 amino acids. The V gene's germline CDR1 is SGHRS and CDR2 YFSETQ. The CDR3 sequence is CASSIGTSGRVNEQFF. In DNA form, the CDR3 reads TGCGCCAGCAGCATAGGGACTAGCGGGAGGGTAAATGAGCAGTTCTTC.

The chain combines TRBV19 with TRBJ2-1; D possibly corresponds to TRBD2 (5 bases). Germline-derived CDR1 and CDR2 are LNHDA and SQIVND (reference sequence). The CDR3 is 16 amino acids. Trimming took 6 bases from V and 1 from J, leaving 16 bases between them. This chain's CDR3 is CASRNSFRGSYNEQFF. For the CDR3, the DNA is TGTGCCAGTAGGAACAGCTTTCGGGGATCCTACAATGAGCAGTTCTTC.

The V call is TRBV27, the J call TRBJ1-1, with D unclear. From germline, CDR1 is MNHEY and CDR2 SMNVEV (reference sequence). V gave up 7 bases and J gave up 11 bases, with 17 bases separating them. The CDR3 is made up of 12 amino acids. In DNA, the CDR3 is TGTGCCAGCACTAACCGGCTCCGGGAGGCTTTCTTT. Protein: CASTNRLREAFF.

V and J are TRBV4-1 and TRBJ2-1; 7 bases map to TRBD1. From germline, CDR1 is MGHRA and CDR2 YSYEKL. The CDR3 is 16 residues long. Germline trimming cut 2 bases from V and 5 bases from J; bases unmatched to any gene: 9. The CDR3 here is CASSQRGLWGHNEQFF. The CDR3 nucleotides are TGCGCCAGCAGCCAAAGGGGGCTATGGGGACACAATGAGCAGTTCTTC.

V and J are TRBV24-1 and TRBJ1-2; 12 bases agree with TRBD1. Germline V gene lookup returns CDR1 KGHDR and CDR2 SFDVKD. With V trimmed by 0 bases and J by 5 bases, 3 bases remained unmatched. This CDR3 contains 16 residues. The CDR3 sequence: CATSDLSGQGAYGYTF. The DNA of the CDR3 is TGTGCCACCAGTGATTTGTCGGGACAGGGGGCGTATGGCTACACCTTC.

The J gene is TRBJ2-7, the V gene TRBV27, with 13 positions matching TRBD2. This CDR3 is 17 amino acids long. The V and J ends lost 4 bases and 6 bases, in that order; junction bases with no gene match: 12. CDR1 and CDR2 from the germline V gene are MNHEY and SMNVEV (reference sequence). As DNA, the CDR3 is TGTGCCAGCAGTTCGCACAACCCGGGACTAGCGGGGACCGAGCAGTACTTC. It codes for CASSSHNPGLAGTEQYF.

The chain combines TRBV19 with TRBJ2-1; 12 bases map to TRBD2. Germline values: CDR1 LNHDA, CDR2 SQIVND (reference sequence). Trimming removed 0 bases from V and 0 bases from J; junction bases left unmatched: 6. The CDR3 runs 19 residues. The CDR3: CASSIDLAGGLSSYNEQFF. CDR3 coding DNA: TGTGCCAGTAGTATAGACCTAGCGGGGGGGCTGAGCTCCTACAATGAGCAGTTCTTC.

This chain joins TRBV29-1 and TRBJ1-1, with D perhaps TRBD1 (6 bases). Germline-derived CDR1 and CDR2 are SQVTM and ANQGSEA. With 4 bases removed from V and 1 base from J, the gap between germline ends came to 13 bases. The CDR3 has 14 amino acids. In DNA, the CDR3 is TGCAGCGTTGGAAAAGACAGGACGAACACTGAAGCTTTCTTT. Amino acid sequence: CSVGKDRTNTEAFF. Filled out from reference TRBV29-1 and TRBJ1-1, the complete variable domain reads SAVISQKPSRDICQRGTSLTIQCQVDSQVTMMFWYRQQPGQSLTLIATANQGSEATYESGFVIDKFPISRPNLTFSTLTVSNMSPEDSSIYLCSVGKDRTNTEAFFGQGTRLTVV.

The gene calls are TRBV9 and TRBJ1-2; TRBD1 might be the D (6 bases). With 4 bases removed from V and 3 bases from J, the gap between germline ends came to 13 bases. This CDR3 has 14 residues. CDR1 is SGDLS, CDR2 YYNGEE, per germline. The CDR3 loop is CASSRQDLDYGYTF. The CDR3 DNA sequence: TGTGCCAGCAGCAGACAGGACTTAGACTATGGCTACACCTTC.

This chain links TRBV2 with TRBJ2-3; possibly TRBD2 for D (6 bases). This CDR3 region has 12 residues. Between the trimmed V and J ends, which lost 6 bases and 7 bases, there was a span of 11 bases. Looked up from germline, CDR1 is SNHLY and CDR2 is FYNNEI. CDR3 sequence: CASRDYRNTQYF. Here the CDR3 DNA reads TGTGCCAGCAGGGACTACCGAAATACGCAGTATTTT.

The rearrangement links TRBV5-4 to TRBJ1-3; 8 nucleotides align to TRBD1. The CDR3 is 15 residues long. The ends lost 4 bases at V and 0 bases at J; junction bases unmatched: 3. Germline V gene lookup returns CDR1 SGHNT and CDR2 YYREEE (reference sequence). CDR3 in DNA: TGTGCCAGCAGCATGGGGACAGGCTCTGGAAACACCATATATTTT. This translates into CASSMGTGSGNTIYF. The variable domain in full, with the rest retrieved from reference TRBV5-4 and TRBJ1-3, is ETGVTQSPTHLIKTRGQQVTLRCSSQSGHNTVSWYQQALGQGPQFIFQYYREEENGRGNFPPRFSGLQFPNYSSELNVNALELDDSALYLCASSMGTGSGNTIYFGEGSWLTVV.

The J gene is TRBJ2-5, the V gene TRBV6-2 or TRBV6-3; no clear D gene. The germline CDR1 and CDR2 sequences are MNHEY and SVGEGT. V was trimmed by 5 bases and J by 5 bases, leaving 9 bases between them. The CDR3 runs to 12 residues. Here the CDR3 reads CASSPLRETQYF. CDR3 in DNA: TGTGCCAGCAGTCCCCTTCGGGAGACCCAGTACTTC.

This clone was found a few times. The chain links TRBV6-2 or TRBV6-3 to TRBJ2-1; 8 nucleotides line up with TRBD1. V was pared by 6 bases and J by 2 bases, with 6 bases of the junction left unmatched. This CDR3 is 15 amino acids long. Germline CDR1 is MNHEY and CDR2 is SVGEGT. In nucleotides, the CDR3 is TGTGCCAGCAGCGTACAGGGGGGACCCTACAATGAGCAGTTCTTC. As protein: CASSVQGGPYNEQFF.

The gene calls are TRBV30 and TRBJ1-5; D perhaps matches TRBD1 (5 bases). Between the trimmed V and J ends, which lost 3 bases and 8 bases, there was a span of 20 bases. There are 15 residues in the CDR3. Germline CDR1 GTSNPN, CDR2 SVGIG (reference sequence). Here the CDR3 DNA reads TGTGCCTGGAGCCCGGGACTGACGATGGGGGAGCCCCAGCATTTT. This codes for CAWSPGLTMGEPQHF.